The clone carrying this T cell receptor beta chain was seen only a few times. The junction does not match germline at one end; this may be a read error. This sample is part of a study of tumor-infiltrating lymphocytes in primary liver carcinoma. Co-extraction yielded RNA and DNA from around 20-30 mg of unsorted bulk tissue. Starting material of 400 to 600 ng total RNA yielded TCR beta cDNA via a constant-region primer. What produced the TCR beta libraries was three nested multiplex PCR rounds using slightly modified ARM-PCR. Two initial PCR rounds of approximately 10 cycles each paired TRBV1-TRBV30 forward primers with a C-beta reverse primer. TCRdb reprocessed the multiplex PCR reads via MiXCR and lists one record per CDR3 protein. This sample has approximately 120,000 distinct CDR3 sequences, with 60% to 75% found just once. Germline loops: CDR1 MNHEY, CDR2 SVGAGI. The CDR3 contains 14 residues.

The sequence was obtained from a woman aged 55-69 years with primary liver carcinoma and hepatitis B virus infection. The sequenced sample was liver tumor tissue from sampling region 3. Subset in this sample: tumor region T3, left-lateral pole. This rearrangement joins TRBV6-5 to TRBJ1-2; D is unclear. CDR3 amino acids: CAGSSEPEANGYTF. In DNA, the CDR3 is TGTGCCGGCAGCAGCGAGCCCGAGGCTAATGGCTACACCTTC.